This is a list of T cell receptor beta chains from one sample in a study of T cell repertoires in cytomegalovirus infection. TCRdb re-derived calls from the reads in MiXCR, one entry per CDR3 protein. The data hold 310,000 or so distinct CDR3 sequences, with around 10% observed a single time. The material sequenced was PBMCs. These receptors came from a human donor in good health (CMV status not recorded). Some clones in this sample may be carry-over from other donors' samples. Each CDR3 is given with its conserved first and last residue. D genes are given only for firm matches. A row's size may be missing; if present it is once, few, many or a size class.

D gene | clone size | J gene | V gene | CDR3 protein | CDR3 DNA
. | many | TRBJ2-1 | TRBV4-1 | CASSHLLGEQFF | TGCGCCAGCAGCCACCTACTTGGTGAGCAGTTCTTC
. | many | TRBJ1-4 | TRBV7-9 | CASSYQGKANEKLFF | TGTGCCAGCAGCTATCAGGGGAAAGCTAATGAAAAACTGTTTTTT
. | many | TRBJ1-6 | TRBV5-6 | CASSSSRGLLYNSPLHF | TGTGCCAGCAGCTCGTCCCGCGGGCTCCTGTATAATTCACCCCTCCACTTT
TRBD1 | . | TRBJ1-1 | TRBV29-1 | CSVDPRGQPNTEAFF | TGCAGCGTTGACCCTAGGGGGCAGCCAAACACTGAAGCTTTCTTT
TRBD2 | many | TRBJ2-4 | TRBV7-2 | CASSIEGTSGGASKNIQYF | TGTGCCAGCAGCATAGAAGGGACTAGCGGGGGGGCATCCAAAAACATTCAGTACTTC
TRBD2 | . | TRBJ2-1 | TRBV29-1 | CTISGGARNEQFF | TGCACCATTAGCGGGGGGGCCAGGAATGAGCAGTTCTTC
TRBD2 | many | TRBJ2-1 | TRBV6-5 | CASSYLAGGVNNEQFF | TGTGCCAGCAGTTACCTAGCGGGGGGCGTCAACAATGAGCAGTTCTTC
. | . | TRBJ1-1 | TRBV2 | CASSAPDNKNTEAFF | TGTGCCAGCAGTGCCCCGGACAACAAAAACACTGAAGCTTTCTTT
TRBD1 | . | TRBJ1-1 | TRBV6-5 | CASSYFGQGRTEAFF | TGTGCCAGCAGTTACTTTGGACAGGGGAGGACTGAAGCTTTCTTT
. | many | TRBJ2-6 | TRBV28 | CASSPAGTGANVLTF | TGTGCCAGCAGCCCCGCAGGTACTGGGGCCAACGTCCTGACTTTC
. | many | TRBJ2-3 | TRBV6-5 | CASSYNGRYTDTQYF | TGTGCCAGCAGTTACAATGGCCGTTACACAGATACGCAGTATTTT
. | many | TRBJ1-1 | TRBV20-1 | CSARNGVNTEAFF | TGCAGTGCTAGAAACGGAGTGAACACTGAAGCTTTCTTT
TRBD2 | many | TRBJ2-5 | TRBV7-3 | CASSLSSGLYQETQYF | TGTGCCAGCAGCTTAAGTAGCGGGTTGTACCAAGAGACCCAGTACTTC
TRBD2 | . | TRBJ2-1 | TRBV6-2/TRBV6-3 | CASSYEAGIYNEQFF | TGTGCCAGCAGTTACGAAGCGGGGATTTACAATGAGCAGTTCTTC
. | many | TRBJ2-1 | TRBV2 | CAIRAYNEQFF | TGTGCCATCAGGGCCTACAATGAGCAGTTCTTC
. | many | TRBJ1-5 | TRBV28 | CASSLLGTEGQPQHF | TGTGCCAGCAGTTTATTAGGGACGGAAGGTCAGCCCCAGCATTTT
. | few | TRBJ1-1 | TRBV7-9 | CASSMDGYTEAFF | TGTGCCAGCAGCATGGATGGGTACACTGAAGCTTTCTTT
. | many | TRBJ2-4 | TRBV20-1 | CSARLRGPKNIQYF | TGCAGTGCTAGACTTAGAGGGCCCAAAAACATTCAGTACTTC
. | . | TRBJ2-2 | TRBV6-2/TRBV6-3 | CASAYRQGAGELFF | TGTGCCAGCGCTTACCGACAAGGGGCCGGGGAGCTGTTTTTT
TRBD1 | many | TRBJ2-1 | TRBV29-1 | CSVWDRVGYNEQFF | TGCAGCGTTTGGGACAGGGTCGGCTACAATGAGCAGTTCTTC
TRBD1 | many | TRBJ2-7 | TRBV25-1 | CASSAPGTGTFVTYVEQYF | TGTGCCAGCAGCGCCCCAGGGACAGGTACGTTTGTGACCTACGTCGAGCAGTACTTC
TRBD1 | few | TRBJ2-1 | TRBV20-1 | CSATGTGGGNEQFF | TGCAGTGCCACCGGGACAGGGGGGGGAAATGAGCAGTTCTTC
. | many | TRBJ2-1 | TRBV7-2 | CASSLLGGAIYNEQFF | TGTGCCAGCAGCTTACTGGGCGGGGCTATCTACAATGAGCAGTTCTTC
. | many | TRBJ2-3 | TRBV7-2 | CASSLASDTSYTDTQYF | TGTGCCAGCAGCTTAGCCTCGGACACATCGTACACAGATACGCAGTATTTT
. | many | TRBJ2-5 | TRBV19 | CASSIRALPQETQYF | TGTGCCAGTAGTATCAGGGCACTACCTCAAGAGACCCAGTACTTC
. | many | TRBJ2-4 | TRBV12-3/TRBV12-4 | CASRGPRGGRDIQYF | TGTGCCAGCAGAGGACCTAGGGGGGGGCGGGACATTCAGTACTTC
TRBD1 | few | TRBJ2-7 | TRBV29-1 | CSVGQGISYEQYF | TGCAGCGTTGGACAGGGGATTTCCTACGAGCAGTACTTC
. | few | TRBJ1-2 | TRBV3-1 | CASRATDLDGYTF | TGTGCCAGCAGGGCCACCGATTTAGATGGCTACACCTTC
. | many | TRBJ1-6 | TRBV7-2 | CASSLNSPGANEPLHF | TGTGCCAGCAGCTTAAACTCCCCCGGTGCTAATGAACCCCTCCACTTT
. | . | TRBJ1-1 | TRBV16 | CASSQFQGHTEAFF | TGTGCCAGCAGCCAATTTCAGGGTCACACTGAAGCTTTCTTT
TRBD1 | many | TRBJ2-2 | TRBV7-3 | CASSFGTGNTGELFF | TGTGCCAGCAGCTTCGGGACAGGGAACACCGGGGAGCTGTTTTTT
. | . | TRBJ2-5 | TRBV3-1 | CASSQSQTGQETQYF | TGTGCCAGCAGCCAATCCCAGACAGGCCAAGAGACCCAGTACTTC
. | . | TRBJ1-2 | TRBV25-1 | CASSEGVGPIYGYTF | TGTGCCAGCAGTGAGGGGGTCGGGCCGATTTATGGCTACACCTTC
TRBD2 | many | TRBJ2-1 | TRBV7-3 | CASSLTPRLAGGPDNEQFF | TGTGCCAGCAGCTTAACCCCCAGGCTAGCGGGGGGTCCGGACAATGAGCAGTTCTTC
TRBD1 | many | TRBJ2-1 | TRBV6-2/TRBV6-3 | CASSSLGQGNNEQFF | TGTGCCAGCAGTTCCTTAGGACAGGGGAACAATGAGCAGTTCTTC
. | few | TRBJ2-3 | TRBV20-1 | CSARRSTTATDTQYF | TGCAGTGCTAGAAGGAGTACGACAGCGACAGATACGCAGTATTTT
TRBD2 | many | TRBJ2-5 | TRBV28 | CASTEPGGWETQYF | TGTGCCAGCACCGAACCGGGGGGTTGGGAGACCCAGTACTTC
. | few | TRBJ2-3 | TRBV6-2/TRBV6-3 | CASRTGFPRQGTDTQYF | TGTGCCAGCAGAACCGGGTTTCCCCGCCAAGGCACAGATACGCAGTATTTT
. | many | TRBJ2-1 | TRBV7-2 | CASSLVGQRVYNEQFF | TGTGCCAGCAGCTTAGTCGGTCAGCGGGTATACAATGAGCAGTTCTTC
. | . | TRBJ2-1 | TRBV6-6 | CASSYPRYNEQFF | TGTGCCAGCAGTTACCCGAGATACAATGAGCAGTTCTTC
TRBD1 | . | TRBJ1-3 | TRBV29-1 | CSVPGTGSGNTIYF | TGCAGCGTTCCCGGGACAGGGTCTGGAAACACCATATATTTT
. | many | TRBJ2-1 | TRBV6-2/TRBV6-3 | CASSWGLSGHYNEQFF | TGTGCCAGCAGCTGGGGCCTCTCGGGACACTACAATGAGCAGTTCTTC
. | many | TRBJ2-5 | TRBV5-5 | CASSEEPPVGKTQYF | TGTGCCAGCAGTGAGGAACCGCCGGTCGGAAAGACCCAGTACTTC
. | many | TRBJ1-2 | TRBV25-1 | CASSELTDWGYGYTF | TGTGCCAGCAGTGAACTTACAGATTGGGGCTATGGCTACACCTTC
. | . | TRBJ2-2 | TRBV23-1 | CASSQSCSFFLGTEYTGELFF | TGCGCCAGCAGTCAATCGTGTTCCTTTTTTTTGGGTACAGAATACACCGGGGAGCTGTTTTTT
TRBD1 | many | TRBJ1-4 | TRBV6-1 | CASSEEGQGIRKLFF | TGTGCCAGCAGTGAAGAGGGACAGGGCATTAGAAAACTGTTTTTT
TRBD1 | . | TRBJ2-2 | TRBV12-3/TRBV12-4 | CASSSLRGQGYGGELFF | TGTGCCAGCAGTTCTCTCCGCGGACAGGGGTATGGCGGGGAGCTGTTTTTT
. | many | TRBJ2-6 | TRBV6-1 | CASSSGGGANVLTF | TGTGCCAGCAGTTCTGGGGGTGGGGCCAACGTCCTGACTTTC
. | many | TRBJ2-1 | TRBV7-2 | CASSLGEVYNEQFF | TGTGCCAGCAGCTTAGGGGAGGTGTACAATGAGCAGTTCTTC
. | many | TRBJ2-1 | TRBV7-7 | CASSLGPPTSSYNEQFF | TGTGCTAGCAGCTTAGGTCCCCCCACTAGCTCCTACAATGAGCAGTTCTTC
. | few | TRBJ1-1 | TRBV5-1 | CASSISGNTEAFF | TGCGCCAGCAGCATTAGCGGGAACACTGAAGCTTTCTTT
. | many | TRBJ2-3 | TRBV6-5 | CASSYEGSTDTQYF | TGTGCCAGCAGTTACGAAGGAAGCACAGATACGCAGTATTTT
. | many | TRBJ2-2 | TRBV29-1 | CSVAGSGELFF | TGCAGCGTCGCAGGGTCCGGGGAGCTGTTTTTT
. | many | TRBJ1-3 | TRBV5-7 | CASSNRDPNTIYF | TGTGCCAGCAGCAATCGGGATCCAAACACCATATATTTT
. | many | TRBJ2-3 | TRBV7-2 | CASSLPTDTQYF | TGTGCCAGCAGCCTTCCCACAGATACGCAGTATTTT
. | many | TRBJ1-1 | TRBV5-1 | CASSLAAVRLNTEAFF | TGCGCCAGCAGCTTGGCCGCGGTCAGGTTGAACACTGAAGCTTTCTTT
. | few | TRBJ1-4 | TRBV20-1 | CSGRPPSGTNEKLFF | TGCAGTGGGAGACCTCCCTCCGGCACTAATGAAAAACTGTTTTTT
. | many | TRBJ2-6 | TRBV28 | CASTRERIFSGANVLTF | TGTGCCAGCACTAGGGAGAGGATTTTTTCTGGGGCCAACGTCCTGACTTTC
TRBD2 | many | TRBJ2-1 | TRBV4-1 | CASSQVLAATAEQFF | TGCGCCAGCAGCCAAGTTCTAGCGGCGACCGCGGAGCAGTTCTTC